The present T cell receptor beta chain was sequenced within a study of T cell responses to AZD1222 COVID-19 vaccine. Clones were read by immunoSEQ multiplex PCR, and TCRdb kept only the in-frame ones, dropping some. The table records roughly 180,000 clones, 75% to 95% of them present only once. In its sample, this clone was seen a few times. V was pared by 4 bases and J by 2 bases, with 5 bases of the junction left unmatched. The CDR3 is made up of 13 amino acids. CDR1 is SQVTM and CDR2 is ANQGSEA in the germline V gene. The sequence came from an adult in good health. The V gene is TRBV29-1, the J gene TRBJ2-7; 7 bases are a match to TRBD1. The starting material was peripheral blood, obtained on day 0 of AZD1222 vaccination. The CDR3 bases are TGCAGCGTTGGTACGGGACAGACCTACGAGCAGTACTTC. It translates to CSVGTGQTYEQYF.